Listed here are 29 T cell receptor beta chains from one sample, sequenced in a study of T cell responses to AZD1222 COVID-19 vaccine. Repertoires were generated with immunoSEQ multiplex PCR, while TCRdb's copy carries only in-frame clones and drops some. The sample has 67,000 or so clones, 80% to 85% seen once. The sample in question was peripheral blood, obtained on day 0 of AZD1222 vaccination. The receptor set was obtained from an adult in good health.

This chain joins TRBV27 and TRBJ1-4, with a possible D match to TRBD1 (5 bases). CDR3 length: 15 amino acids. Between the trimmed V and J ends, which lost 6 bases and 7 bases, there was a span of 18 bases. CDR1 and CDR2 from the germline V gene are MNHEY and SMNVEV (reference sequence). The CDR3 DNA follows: TGTGCCAGCAGCACACTCAGGGACCGGGGTGAAAAACTGTTTTTT. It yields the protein CASSTLRDRGEKLFF.

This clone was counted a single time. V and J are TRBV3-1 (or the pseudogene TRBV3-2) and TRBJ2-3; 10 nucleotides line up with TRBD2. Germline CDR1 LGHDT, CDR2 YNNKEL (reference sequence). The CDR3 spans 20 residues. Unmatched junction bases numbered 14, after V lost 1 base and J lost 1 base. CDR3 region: CASSQASPAGGPLGTDTQYF. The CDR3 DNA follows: TGTGCCAGCAGCCAAGCCTCCCCAGCGGGGGGGCCCCTCGGCACAGATACGCAGTATTTT.

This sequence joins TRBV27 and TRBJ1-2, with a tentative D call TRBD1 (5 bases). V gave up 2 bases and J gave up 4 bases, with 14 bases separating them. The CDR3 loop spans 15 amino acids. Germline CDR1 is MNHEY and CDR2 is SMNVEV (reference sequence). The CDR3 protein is CASSLRAGAAYGYTF. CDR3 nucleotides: TGTGCCAGCAGTTTACGCGCCGGGGCCGCCTATGGCTACACCTTC.

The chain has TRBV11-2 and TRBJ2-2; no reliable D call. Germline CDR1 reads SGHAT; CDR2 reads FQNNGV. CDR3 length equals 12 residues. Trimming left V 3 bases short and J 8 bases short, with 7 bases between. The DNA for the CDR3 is TGTGCCAGCAGCTTCAGCGCTGGGGAGCTGTTTTTT. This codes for CASSFSAGELFF.

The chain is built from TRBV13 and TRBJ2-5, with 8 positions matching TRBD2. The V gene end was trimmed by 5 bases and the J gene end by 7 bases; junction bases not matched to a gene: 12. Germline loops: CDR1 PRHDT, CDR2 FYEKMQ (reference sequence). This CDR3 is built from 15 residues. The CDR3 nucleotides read TGTGCCAGCAGCCCCACCGGGACTAGGGTGCGGACCCAGTACTTC. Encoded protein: CASSPTGTRVRTQYF. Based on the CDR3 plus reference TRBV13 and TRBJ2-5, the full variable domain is AAGVIQSPRHLIKEKRETATLKCYPIPRHDTVYWYQQGPGQDPQFLISFYEKMQSDKGSIPDRFSAQQFSDYHSELNMSSLELGDSALYFCASSPTGTRVRTQYFGPGTRLLVL.

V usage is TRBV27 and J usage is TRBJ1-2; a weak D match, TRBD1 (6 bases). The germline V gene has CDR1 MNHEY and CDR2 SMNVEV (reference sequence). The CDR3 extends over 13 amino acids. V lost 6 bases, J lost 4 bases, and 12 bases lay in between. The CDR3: CASRGQGPYGYTF. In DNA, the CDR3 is TGTGCCAGCAGGGGGCAGGGGCCCTATGGCTACACCTTC.

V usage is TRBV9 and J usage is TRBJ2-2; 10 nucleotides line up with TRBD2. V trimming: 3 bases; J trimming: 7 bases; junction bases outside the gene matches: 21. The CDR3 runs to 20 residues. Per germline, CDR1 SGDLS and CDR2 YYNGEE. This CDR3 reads CASSAAPLAGAFWSVGELFF. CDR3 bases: TGTGCCAGCAGCGCAGCCCCTCTAGCGGGGGCCTTCTGGTCCGTCGGGGAGCTGTTTTTT.

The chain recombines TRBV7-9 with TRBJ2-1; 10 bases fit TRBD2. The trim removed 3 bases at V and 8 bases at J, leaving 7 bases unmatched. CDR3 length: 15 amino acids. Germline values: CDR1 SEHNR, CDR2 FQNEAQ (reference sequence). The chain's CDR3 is CASSFSLAGVDEQFF. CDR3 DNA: TGTGCCAGCAGCTTCTCTCTAGCGGGGGTTGATGAGCAGTTCTTC.

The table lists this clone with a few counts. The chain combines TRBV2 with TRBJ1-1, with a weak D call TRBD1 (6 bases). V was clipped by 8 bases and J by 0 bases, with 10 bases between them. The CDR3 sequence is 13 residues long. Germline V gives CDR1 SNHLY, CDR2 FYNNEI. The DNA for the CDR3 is TGTGCCAGCCAGGGGAGCATGAACACTGAAGCTTTCTTT. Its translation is CASQGSMNTEAFF. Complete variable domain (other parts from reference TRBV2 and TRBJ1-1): EPEVTQTPSHQVTQMGQEVILRCVPISNHLYFYWYRQILGQKVEFLVSFYNNEISEKSEIFDDQFSVERPDGSNFTLKIRSTKLEDSAMYFCASQGSMNTEAFFGQGTRLTVV.

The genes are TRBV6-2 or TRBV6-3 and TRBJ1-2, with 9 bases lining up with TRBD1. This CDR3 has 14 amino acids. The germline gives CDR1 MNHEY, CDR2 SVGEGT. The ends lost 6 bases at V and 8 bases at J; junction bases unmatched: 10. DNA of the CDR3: TGTGCCAGCAGCCCCGGGACAGGGCTCATCGGCTACACCTTC. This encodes CASSPGTGLIGYTF.

This CDR3 reads CASSPQTNINSPLHF. The CDR3 DNA sequence: TGTGCCAGCTCACCGCAGACGAACATAAATTCACCCCTCCACTTT. The rearrangement uses TRBV18 and TRBJ1-6, with no clear D. Trimming removed 3 bases at V and 7 bases at J, with 13 bases between. In germline, CDR1 is KGHSH, CDR2 LQKENI. The CDR3 totals 15 residues.

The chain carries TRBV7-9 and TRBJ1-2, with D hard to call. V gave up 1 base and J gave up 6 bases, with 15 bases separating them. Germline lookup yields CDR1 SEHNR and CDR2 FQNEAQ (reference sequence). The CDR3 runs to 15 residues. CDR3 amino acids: CASSLGAEGRDGYTF. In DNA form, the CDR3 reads TGTGCCAGCAGCTTAGGGGCCGAGGGTCGGGATGGCTACACCTTC.

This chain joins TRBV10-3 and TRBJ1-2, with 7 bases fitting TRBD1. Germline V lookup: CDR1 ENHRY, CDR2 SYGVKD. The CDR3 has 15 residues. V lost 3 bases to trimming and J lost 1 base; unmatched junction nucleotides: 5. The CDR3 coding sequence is TGTGCCATCAGTGAAAGGGGGCAGCTTAACTATGGCTACACCTTC. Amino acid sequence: CAISERGQLNYGYTF.

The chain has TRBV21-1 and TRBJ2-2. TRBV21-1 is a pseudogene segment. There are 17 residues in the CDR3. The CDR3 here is CASSRPSSRKGTGELFF. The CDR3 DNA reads TGTGCCAGCAGCCGCCCCTCCAGCCGTAAGGGCACCGGGGAGCTGTTTTTT.

This chain's CDR3 is CASTRNEQYF. Here the CDR3 DNA reads TGTGCCAGCACCCGGAACGAGCAGTACTTC. The rearrangement uses TRBV6-5 and TRBJ2-7; no clear D gene. Germline V lookup: CDR1 MNHEY, CDR2 SVGAGI. This CDR3 has 10 residues. The V end lost 7 bases, the J end lost 5 bases, and 6 bases lay between the germline ends.

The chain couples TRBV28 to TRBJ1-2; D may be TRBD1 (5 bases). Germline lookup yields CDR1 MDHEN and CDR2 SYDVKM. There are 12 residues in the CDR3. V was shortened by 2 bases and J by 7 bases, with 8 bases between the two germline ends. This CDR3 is CASSLQGSGYTF. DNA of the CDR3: TGTGCCAGCAGTTTACAGGGCTCTGGCTACACCTTC.

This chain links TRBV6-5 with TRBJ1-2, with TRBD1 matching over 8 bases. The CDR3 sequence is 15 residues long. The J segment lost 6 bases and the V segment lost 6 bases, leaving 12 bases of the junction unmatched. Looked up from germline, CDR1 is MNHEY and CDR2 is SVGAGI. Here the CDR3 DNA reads TGTGCCAGCAGCGCAATCGGACAGGGTTATGATGGCTACACCTTC. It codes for CASSAIGQGYDGYTF.

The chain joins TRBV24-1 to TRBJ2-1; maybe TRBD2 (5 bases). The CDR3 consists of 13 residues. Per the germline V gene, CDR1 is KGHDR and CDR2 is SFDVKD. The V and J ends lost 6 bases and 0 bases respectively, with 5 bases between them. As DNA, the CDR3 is TGTGCCACCAGTCGGGACTCCTACAATGAGCAGTTCTTC. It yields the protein CATSRDSYNEQFF.

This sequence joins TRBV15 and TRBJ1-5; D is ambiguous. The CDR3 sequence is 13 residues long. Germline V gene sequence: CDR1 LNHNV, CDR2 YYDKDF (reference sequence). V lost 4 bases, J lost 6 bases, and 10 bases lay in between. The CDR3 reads CATSIDRLQPQHF. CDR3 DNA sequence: TGTGCCACCAGCATAGATCGTCTTCAGCCCCAGCATTTT.

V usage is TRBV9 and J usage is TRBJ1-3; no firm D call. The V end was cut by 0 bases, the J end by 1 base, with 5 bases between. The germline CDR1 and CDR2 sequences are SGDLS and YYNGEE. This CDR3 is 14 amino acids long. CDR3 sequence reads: CASSVALSGNTIYF. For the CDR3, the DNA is TGTGCCAGCAGCGTAGCCTTATCTGGAAACACCATATATTTT.

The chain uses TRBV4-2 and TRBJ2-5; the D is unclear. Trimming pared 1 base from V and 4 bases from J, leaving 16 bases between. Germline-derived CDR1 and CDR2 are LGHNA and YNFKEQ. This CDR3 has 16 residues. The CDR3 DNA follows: TGTGCCAGCAGCCAAGCAGCCAAGGCGGTTTCAGAGACCCAGTACTTC. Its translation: CASSQAAKAVSETQYF.

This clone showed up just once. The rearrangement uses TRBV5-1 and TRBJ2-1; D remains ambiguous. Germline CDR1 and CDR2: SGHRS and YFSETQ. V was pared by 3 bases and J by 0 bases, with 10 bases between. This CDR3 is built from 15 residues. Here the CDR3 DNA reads TGCGCCAGCAGCTCGGACCTTAGCTCCTACAATGAGCAGTTCTTC. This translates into CASSSDLSSYNEQFF.

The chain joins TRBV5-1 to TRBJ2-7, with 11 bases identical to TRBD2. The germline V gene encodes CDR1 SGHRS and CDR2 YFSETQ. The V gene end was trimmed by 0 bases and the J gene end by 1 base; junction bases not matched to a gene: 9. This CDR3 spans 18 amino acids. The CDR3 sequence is CASSLDSGGAAGSYEQYF. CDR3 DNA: TGCGCCAGCAGCTTGGATAGCGGGGGGGCCGCTGGGTCCTACGAGCAGTACTTC.

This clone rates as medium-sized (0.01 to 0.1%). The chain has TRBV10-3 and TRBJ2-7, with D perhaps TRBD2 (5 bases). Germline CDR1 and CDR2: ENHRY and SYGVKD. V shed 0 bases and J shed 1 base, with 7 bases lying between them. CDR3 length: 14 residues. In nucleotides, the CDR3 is TGTGCCATCAGTGAGTCCGGACTTTCCTACGAGCAGTACTTC. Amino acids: CAISESGLSYEQYF.

In nucleotides, the CDR3 is TGTGCCAGCTCACCGCGGGGGGGATCCACCTACGAGCAGTACTTC. Its protein product is CASSPRGGSTYEQYF. V gene TRBV18 combines with J gene TRBJ2-7, with 9 nucleotides matching TRBD2. The CDR3 is 15 amino acids. Germline V gene data show CDR1 as KGHSH and CDR2 as LQKENI. V was clipped by 3 bases and J by 2 bases; unmatched bases: 5.

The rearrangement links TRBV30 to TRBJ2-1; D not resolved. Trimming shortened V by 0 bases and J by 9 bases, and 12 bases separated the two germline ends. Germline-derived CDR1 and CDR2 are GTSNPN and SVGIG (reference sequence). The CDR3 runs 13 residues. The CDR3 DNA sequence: TGTGCCTGGAGTGTGGCTGCACTGGGTGAGCAGTTCTTC. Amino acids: CAWSVAALGEQFF.

CDR3 in DNA: TGTGCCAGCAGTTACTCGAACACAGGGGACTATGGCTACACCTTC. Its translation: CASSYSNTGDYGYTF. The rearrangement links TRBV6-5 to TRBJ1-2; 7 nucleotides align to TRBD1. V lost 0 bases, J lost 3 bases, and 4 bases stayed unmatched. CDR1 and CDR2 from the germline V gene are MNHEY and SVGAGI. The CDR3 runs 15 residues.

The CDR3 loop reads CASSPANTGELFF. CDR3 DNA: TGCGCCAGCAGCCCGGCGAACACCGGGGAGCTGTTTTTT. V is TRBV5-1 and J is TRBJ2-2; D is unclear. CDR3 length equals 13 residues. The germline CDR1 and CDR2 sequences are SGHRS and YFSETQ. V was shortened by 4 bases and J by 0 bases, with 4 bases between the two germline ends.

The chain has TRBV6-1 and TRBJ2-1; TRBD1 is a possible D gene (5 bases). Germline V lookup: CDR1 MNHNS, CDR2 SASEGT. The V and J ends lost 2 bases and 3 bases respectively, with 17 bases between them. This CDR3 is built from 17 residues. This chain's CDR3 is CASSEPLGLLVYNEQFF. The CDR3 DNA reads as TGTGCCAGCAGTGAACCTCTGGGGCTGCTTGTCTACAATGAGCAGTTCTTC.